The entry that follows covers one T cell receptor (beta chain) sequence. Its antigen is still unknown. Trimming took 6 bases from V and 1 from J; bases not matched to a gene: 8. The CDR3 extends over 17 amino acids. The V gene's germline CDR1 is SGHRS and CDR2 YFSETQ. TCRdb fed the RT-PCR reads into MiXCR, producing one record per CDR3 protein. The table includes about 4,600 distinct CDR3 sequences, approximately 85% detected once. These data belong to a study of yellow fever vaccine responses in identical twins. Study results and caveats: The T cell response to vaccination in identical twins was reportedly partly convergent and partly personalized.

The chain combines TRBV5-1 with TRBJ2-1; 12 bases are a match to TRBD2. The sequencing here drew on T cells from blood (PBMCs), unsorted or a sorted subset (not recorded which), taken before or after yellow fever vaccination (not recorded which). The clonotype was recovered from a woman aged 18-30 years who received the yellow fever vaccine. The CDR3 DNA reads TGCGCCAGCAATCTAGCGGGAGGGCCTTGGTCCTACAATGAGCAGTTCTTC. Its protein product is CASNLAGGPWSYNEQFF.